This T cell receptor beta chain was identified in a study of response to subunit inactivated influenza vaccine. Study outcomes and limitations: Authors suggested each seasonal flu vaccination may recruit only limited numbers of new T cells.

TCRdb re-called the RT-PCR reads with MiXCR, one entry per CDR3 protein. The sample includes 800,000 or so distinct CDR3 sequences, 21% of them seen just once. A remark on this clonotype: Its antigen is unknown.

The germline CDR1 and CDR2 sequences are SQVTM and ANQGSEA. This CDR3 is built from 11 residues. Between the trimmed V and J ends, which lost 3 bases and 3 bases, there was a span of 2 bases. The rearrangement uses TRBV29-1 and TRBJ2-2; no clear D gene. The receptor's source is a man in his forties or fifties who received an inactivated influenza vaccine. The source was PBMCs from blood, collected about 5 days after vaccination. The CDR3 here is CSVDDTGELFF. The CDR3 DNA is TGCAGCGTTGACGACACCGGGGAGCTGTTTTTT.